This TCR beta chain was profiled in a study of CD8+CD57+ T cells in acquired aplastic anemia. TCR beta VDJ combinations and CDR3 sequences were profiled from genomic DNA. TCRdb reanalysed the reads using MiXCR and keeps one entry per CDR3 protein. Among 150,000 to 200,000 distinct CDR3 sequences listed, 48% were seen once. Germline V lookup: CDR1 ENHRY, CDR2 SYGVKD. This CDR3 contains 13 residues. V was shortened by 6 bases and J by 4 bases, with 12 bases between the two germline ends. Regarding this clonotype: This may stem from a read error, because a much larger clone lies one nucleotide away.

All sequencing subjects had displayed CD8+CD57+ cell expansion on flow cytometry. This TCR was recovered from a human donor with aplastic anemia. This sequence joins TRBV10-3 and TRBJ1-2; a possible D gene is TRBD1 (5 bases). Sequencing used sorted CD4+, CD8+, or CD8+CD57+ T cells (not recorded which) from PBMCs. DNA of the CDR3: TGTGCCATCAGCTCAGCGGGGGTCTATGGCTACACCTTC. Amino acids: CAISSAGVYGYTF.